A selection of T cell receptor beta chains follows, all from one sample in a study of blood T cell repertoires in COVID-19. Only in-frame clones appear in the TCRdb table, and some are missing; sequencing was by immunoSEQ multiplex PCR. This repertoire shows about 160,000 clones, around 87% found once; its top ten account for about 6.5%. Sequencing was performed on peripheral blood. Source of these receptors: a man older than 75 with acute or convalescent COVID-19. Both conserved end residues are part of each CDR3. D genes are given only for firm matches. Clone size is shown for a subset of rows, as once, few, many or a class of expanded clone.

abundance: NA; j_gene: TRBJ1-2; v_gene: TRBV10-3; len: 15; d_gene: TRBD1; CDR3nt: TGTGCCATCAGTGGACTGACAGGGACTAACTATGGCTACACCTTC; CDR3aa: CAISGLTGTNYGYTF
abundance: NA; j_gene: TRBJ1-1; v_gene: TRBV27; len: 16; d_gene: NA; CDR3nt: TGTGCCAGCAGTTTATTCTCGGGAAGGGTAAACACTGAAGCTTTCTTT; CDR3aa: CASSLFSGRVNTEAFF
abundance: once; j_gene: TRBJ1-4; v_gene: TRBV3-1/TRBV3-2; len: 14; d_gene: NA; CDR3nt: TGTGCCAGCAGTCGAAGGGGTACGAATGAAAAACTGTTTTTT; CDR3aa: CASSRRGTNEKLFF
abundance: once; j_gene: TRBJ2-1; v_gene: TRBV9; len: 13; d_gene: NA; CDR3nt: TGTGCCAGCAGCCCACAAATCCGCAATGAGCAGTTCTTC; CDR3aa: CASSPQIRNEQFF
abundance: NA; j_gene: TRBJ2-7; v_gene: TRBV6-4; len: 15; d_gene: TRBD1; CDR3nt: TGTGCCAGCAGTCCTCCCCGGACAGGGGCCTACGAGCAGTACTTC; CDR3aa: CASSPPRTGAYEQYF
abundance: NA; j_gene: TRBJ2-5; v_gene: TRBV29-1; len: 13; d_gene: NA; CDR3nt: TGCAGCGCTCCAGGGGCGGGAGAGGAGACCCAGTACTTC; CDR3aa: CSAPGAGEETQYF
abundance: NA; j_gene: TRBJ1-4; v_gene: TRBV27; len: 16; d_gene: TRBD1; CDR3nt: TGTGCCAGCAGTTTATCCCGGACAGGGTTTAATGAAAAACTGTTTTTT; CDR3aa: CASSLSRTGFNEKLFF
abundance: NA; j_gene: TRBJ1-6; v_gene: TRBV5-8; len: 14; d_gene: TRBD1; CDR3nt: TGTGCCAGCAGCAGGAGACAGGGAAATTCACCCCTCCACTTT; CDR3aa: CASSRRQGNSPLHF
abundance: NA; j_gene: TRBJ2-1; v_gene: TRBV7-2; len: 15; d_gene: NA; CDR3nt: TGTGCCAGCAGCTTAGCTTCGCGGGCATACAATGAGCAGTTCTTC; CDR3aa: CASSLASRAYNEQFF
abundance: NA; j_gene: TRBJ2-5; v_gene: TRBV21-1; len: 16; d_gene: NA; CDR3nt: TGTGCCAGCAGCACCCTGGGACAGGGATCACAAGAGACCCAGTACTTC; CDR3aa: CASSTLGQGSQETQYF
abundance: NA; j_gene: TRBJ2-7; v_gene: TRBV5-1; len: 17; d_gene: NA; CDR3nt: TGCGCCAGCAGCTTGGAACCACAGGGTCTATCCCTAAACGAGCAGTACTTC; CDR3aa: CASSLEPQGLSLNEQYF
abundance: NA; j_gene: TRBJ2-3; v_gene: TRBV7-2; len: 15; d_gene: TRBD2; CDR3nt: TGTGCCAGCAGCTTGGTCGGGGGGACCACAGATACGCAGTATTTT; CDR3aa: CASSLVGGTTDTQYF
abundance: few; j_gene: TRBJ2-1; v_gene: TRBV7-8; len: 13; d_gene: TRBD2; CDR3nt: TGTGCCAGCAGCTTAACGGGAGGCCCCGAGCAGTTCTTC; CDR3aa: CASSLTGGPEQFF
abundance: NA; j_gene: TRBJ2-7; v_gene: TRBV6-5; len: 15; d_gene: TRBD1; CDR3nt: TGTGCCAGCATCCGGGACAGGGGTCTATCCTACGAGCAGTACTTC; CDR3aa: CASIRDRGLSYEQYF
abundance: NA; j_gene: TRBJ2-3; v_gene: TRBV5-1; len: 15; d_gene: TRBD1; CDR3nt: TGCGCCAGCGGGAAGACAGGGGGGGTCACAGATACGCAGTATTTT; CDR3aa: CASGKTGGVTDTQYF
abundance: NA; j_gene: TRBJ1-2; v_gene: TRBV19; len: 17; d_gene: TRBD1; CDR3nt: TGTGCCAGTAGTCCCACCGGGACAGGGGGCAAAACCTATGGCTACACCTTC; CDR3aa: CASSPTGTGGKTYGYTF
abundance: NA; j_gene: TRBJ2-1; v_gene: TRBV6-5; len: 13; d_gene: TRBD1; CDR3nt: TGTGCCAGCGGGGACAGGGGCGAGAATGAGCAGTTCTTC; CDR3aa: CASGDRGENEQFF
abundance: NA; j_gene: TRBJ2-3; v_gene: TRBV5-1; len: 12; d_gene: NA; CDR3nt: TGCGCCAGCAGCCCGCACTCAGATACGCAGTATTTT; CDR3aa: CASSPHSDTQYF
abundance: NA; j_gene: TRBJ2-1; v_gene: TRBV3-1/TRBV3-2; len: 15; d_gene: TRBD2; CDR3nt: TGTGCCAGCAGCCCTTTAGCGGGGGCGTTCAATGAGCAGTTCTTC; CDR3aa: CASSPLAGAFNEQFF
abundance: NA; j_gene: TRBJ2-3; v_gene: TRBV19; len: 14; d_gene: TRBD2; CDR3nt: TGTGCCAGCGGACTAGCGGGACCACTTAATACGCAGTATTTT; CDR3aa: CASGLAGPLNTQYF
abundance: NA; j_gene: TRBJ2-5; v_gene: TRBV5-1; len: 16; d_gene: NA; CDR3nt: TGCGCCAGCATAAAATCCCCCGGGGTACCCAGGGAGACCCAGTACTTC; CDR3aa: CASIKSPGVPRETQYF
abundance: NA; j_gene: TRBJ2-5; v_gene: TRBV7-8; len: 12; d_gene: NA; CDR3nt: TGTGCCAGCAGCTTATGGGAGGAGACCCAGTACTTC; CDR3aa: CASSLWEETQYF
abundance: NA; j_gene: TRBJ1-4; v_gene: TRBV24-1; len: 14; d_gene: NA; CDR3nt: TGTGCCACCAGTGATCCCGGAGTTGATGAAAAACTGTTTTTT; CDR3aa: CATSDPGVDEKLFF
abundance: NA; j_gene: TRBJ2-1; v_gene: TRBV5-1; len: 13; d_gene: NA; CDR3nt: TGCGCCAGCAGCGCCGATAGTTTCTATGAGCAGTTCTTC; CDR3aa: CASSADSFYEQFF
abundance: NA; j_gene: TRBJ2-3; v_gene: TRBV2; len: 15; d_gene: TRBD1; CDR3nt: TGTGCCAGCAGGTTCTTGCAGGGGGATATAGGTACGCAGTATTTT; CDR3aa: CASRFLQGDIGTQYF
abundance: few; j_gene: TRBJ1-5; v_gene: TRBV7-7; len: 13; d_gene: NA; CDR3nt: TGTGCTAGCAGCTTAGGAGCAGGGCAGCCCCAGCATTTT; CDR3aa: CASSLGAGQPQHF
abundance: NA; j_gene: TRBJ1-1; v_gene: TRBV13; len: 17; d_gene: NA; CDR3nt: TGTGCCAGCAGCTACACCCGGGTGTCGAGAATGAACACTGAAGCTTTCTTT; CDR3aa: CASSYTRVSRMNTEAFF
abundance: NA; j_gene: TRBJ1-6; v_gene: TRBV28; len: 16; d_gene: NA; CDR3nt: TGTGCCAGCCGGACACAGCGCCGCTCCTATAATTCACCCCTCCACTTT; CDR3aa: CASRTQRRSYNSPLHF
abundance: NA; j_gene: TRBJ2-5; v_gene: TRBV19; len: 13; d_gene: NA; CDR3nt: TGTGCCAGTACAGGGCAGGCCCAAGAGACCCAGTACTTC; CDR3aa: CASTGQAQETQYF
abundance: NA; j_gene: TRBJ2-2; v_gene: TRBV5-1; len: 19; d_gene: NA; CDR3nt: TGCGCCAGCAGCTTGGCCCTTGGCCAAGGGGGAGCGAACACCGGGGAGCTGTTTTTT; CDR3aa: CASSLALGQGGANTGELFF
abundance: NA; j_gene: TRBJ2-1; v_gene: TRBV5-1; len: 20; d_gene: TRBD2; CDR3nt: TGCGCCAGCAGCCCGGTTGGGCTAGCGGGAGGGTCTTTCTCCTACAATGAGCAGTTCTTC; CDR3aa: CASSPVGLAGGSFSYNEQFF
abundance: NA; j_gene: TRBJ2-7; v_gene: TRBV27; len: 15; d_gene: NA; CDR3nt: TGTGCCAGCAGTCCCGCAGGGGGGTTGACCTACGAGCAGTACTTC; CDR3aa: CASSPAGGLTYEQYF
abundance: few; j_gene: TRBJ2-2; v_gene: TRBV5-4; len: 17; d_gene: TRBD2; CDR3nt: TGTGCCAGCAGCCCAACCCCCGCTAGCGGAGACACCGGGGAGCTGTTTTTT; CDR3aa: CASSPTPASGDTGELFF
abundance: NA; j_gene: TRBJ1-1; v_gene: TRBV10-3; len: 14; d_gene: NA; CDR3nt: TGTGCCATCAGTGAGTCGTTCCAGGGCACTGAAGCTTTCTTT; CDR3aa: CAISESFQGTEAFF
abundance: NA; j_gene: TRBJ1-2; v_gene: TRBV19; len: 15; d_gene: NA; CDR3nt: TGTGCCAGTAGATTGGTGGACAGACCTAACTATGGCTACACCTTC; CDR3aa: CASRLVDRPNYGYTF
abundance: NA; j_gene: TRBJ1-1; v_gene: TRBV5-1; len: 17; d_gene: NA; CDR3nt: TGCGCCAGCAGCTTGAGTCAGATACCCTCCTCGAACACTGAAGCTTTCTTT; CDR3aa: CASSLSQIPSSNTEAFF
abundance: NA; j_gene: TRBJ2-1; v_gene: TRBV5-1; len: 13; d_gene: NA; CDR3nt: TGCGCCAGCAGCTTGGCCGGGAGCACTGAGCAGTTCTTC; CDR3aa: CASSLAGSTEQFF
abundance: NA; j_gene: TRBJ2-3; v_gene: TRBV6-1; len: 15; d_gene: TRBD2; CDR3nt: TGTGCCAGCAGTGATCTAGCGGGGGGGCTGAATACGCAGTATTTT; CDR3aa: CASSDLAGGLNTQYF
abundance: NA; j_gene: TRBJ2-7; v_gene: TRBV28; len: 12; d_gene: NA; CDR3nt: TGTGCCAGCAGCAGTGCCTTCTACGAGCAGTACTTC; CDR3aa: CASSSAFYEQYF
abundance: NA; j_gene: TRBJ2-3; v_gene: TRBV6-5; len: 14; d_gene: TRBD2; CDR3nt: TGTGCCAGCAAGGCGGGACTAGCCACAGATACGCAGTATTTT; CDR3aa: CASKAGLATDTQYF
abundance: NA; j_gene: TRBJ2-2; v_gene: TRBV27; len: 19; d_gene: TRBD2; CDR3nt: TGTGCCAGCAGTTTAACCGGGAGGGGTATCCTCGCGAACACCGGGGAGCTGTTTTTT; CDR3aa: CASSLTGRGILANTGELFF
abundance: once; j_gene: TRBJ2-3; v_gene: TRBV28; len: 16; d_gene: TRBD2; CDR3nt: TGTGCCAGCAGTTTCTCTGGACTAGCGGGCACAGATACGCAGTATTTT; CDR3aa: CASSFSGLAGTDTQYF
abundance: few; j_gene: TRBJ1-5; v_gene: TRBV19; len: 18; d_gene: TRBD1; CDR3nt: TGTGCCAGTAGACGCCGAAAGGTGGGACAGGGCTTCGATCAGCCCCAGCATTTT; CDR3aa: CASRRRKVGQGFDQPQHF
abundance: NA; j_gene: TRBJ2-5; v_gene: TRBV5-6; len: 15; d_gene: NA; CDR3nt: TGTGCCAGCAGCTTGGTAAAGCCCACGGGAGAGACCCAGTACTTC; CDR3aa: CASSLVKPTGETQYF
abundance: NA; j_gene: TRBJ2-7; v_gene: TRBV7-2; len: 14; d_gene: NA; CDR3nt: TGTGCCAGCAGCACACGACAGGGGAGGGACGAGCAGTACTTC; CDR3aa: CASSTRQGRDEQYF
abundance: NA; j_gene: TRBJ2-4; v_gene: TRBV3-1/TRBV3-2; len: 14; d_gene: NA; CDR3nt: TGTGCCAGCAGCCAAACGGTAGCCAAAAACATTCAGTACTTC; CDR3aa: CASSQTVAKNIQYF
abundance: NA; j_gene: TRBJ2-1; v_gene: TRBV5-1; len: 14; d_gene: TRBD2; CDR3nt: TGCGCCAGCAGCTTCGCTAGCGGGACTCTTGAGCAGTTCTTC; CDR3aa: CASSFASGTLEQFF
abundance: few; j_gene: TRBJ2-5; v_gene: TRBV5-1; len: 15; d_gene: NA; CDR3nt: TGCGCCAGCAGCCCCCTCCTGAGTTCAACTGAGACCCAGTACTTC; CDR3aa: CASSPLLSSTETQYF
abundance: NA; j_gene: TRBJ1-1; v_gene: TRBV19; len: 13; d_gene: NA; CDR3nt: TGTGCCAGTAGTACGGGGAAGAACACTGAAGCTTTCTTT; CDR3aa: CASSTGKNTEAFF
abundance: NA; j_gene: TRBJ1-3; v_gene: TRBV5-6; len: 14; d_gene: NA; CDR3nt: TGTGCCAGCGGCATTCGGGGCTCTGGAAACACCATATATTTT; CDR3aa: CASGIRGSGNTIYF
abundance: once; j_gene: TRBJ2-2; v_gene: TRBV5-6; len: 14; d_gene: NA; CDR3nt: TGTGCCAGCAGCTTGGGTAGGAACACCGGGGAGCTGTTTTTT; CDR3aa: CASSLGRNTGELFF
abundance: NA; j_gene: TRBJ1-1; v_gene: TRBV3-1/TRBV3-2; len: 13; d_gene: NA; CDR3nt: TGTGCCAGCAGCCGTGGGGGGGCGCGTGAAGCTTTCTTT; CDR3aa: CASSRGGAREAFF
abundance: few; j_gene: TRBJ1-4; v_gene: TRBV28; len: 16; d_gene: NA; CDR3nt: TGTGCCAGCAGTTCCTTCCTATGGGTTGCGGGGGAAAAACTGTTTTTT; CDR3aa: CASSSFLWVAGEKLFF
abundance: NA; j_gene: TRBJ2-7; v_gene: TRBV27; len: 15; d_gene: NA; CDR3nt: TGTGCCAGCAGCCCCCTCCCGGACATTTACTACGAGCAGTACTTC; CDR3aa: CASSPLPDIYYEQYF
abundance: NA; j_gene: TRBJ2-7; v_gene: TRBV29-1; len: 12; d_gene: NA; CDR3nt: TGCAGCGTCCGGGACTCCGCCTACGAGCAGTACTTC; CDR3aa: CSVRDSAYEQYF
abundance: NA; j_gene: TRBJ1-1; v_gene: TRBV15; len: 14; d_gene: TRBD1; CDR3nt: TGTGCCACCAGCAGAGTTAAGGACAGGCTAGAAGCTTTCTTT; CDR3aa: CATSRVKDRLEAFF